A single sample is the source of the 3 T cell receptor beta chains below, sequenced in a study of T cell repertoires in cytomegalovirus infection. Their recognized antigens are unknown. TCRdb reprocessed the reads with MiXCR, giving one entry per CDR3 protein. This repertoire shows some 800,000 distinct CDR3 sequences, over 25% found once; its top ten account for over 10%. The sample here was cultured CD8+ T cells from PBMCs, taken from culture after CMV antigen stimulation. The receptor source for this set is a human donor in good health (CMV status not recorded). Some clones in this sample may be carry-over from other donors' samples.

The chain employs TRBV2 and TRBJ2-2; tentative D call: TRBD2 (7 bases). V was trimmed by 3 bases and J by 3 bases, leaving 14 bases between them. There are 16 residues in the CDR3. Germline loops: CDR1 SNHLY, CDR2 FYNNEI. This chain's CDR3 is CASSDPTGGYTGELFF. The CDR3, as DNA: TGTGCCAGCAGTGACCCAACGGGGGGCTACACCGGGGAGCTGTTTTTT.

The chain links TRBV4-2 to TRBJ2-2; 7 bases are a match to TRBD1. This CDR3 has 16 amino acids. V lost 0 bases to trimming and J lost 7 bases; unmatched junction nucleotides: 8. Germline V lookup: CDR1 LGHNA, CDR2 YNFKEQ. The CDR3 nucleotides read TGTGCCAGCAGCCAAGAGGAACAGGGGTTTCTCGGGGAGCTGTTTTTT. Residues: CASSQEEQGFLGELFF.

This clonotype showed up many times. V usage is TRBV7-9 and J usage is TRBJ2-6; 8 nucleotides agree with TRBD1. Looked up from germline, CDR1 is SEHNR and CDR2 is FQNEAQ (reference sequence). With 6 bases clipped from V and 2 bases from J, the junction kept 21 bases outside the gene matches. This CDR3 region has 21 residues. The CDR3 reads CASRSTYPLDRETAGANVLTF. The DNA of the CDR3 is TGTGCCAGCAGGTCTACTTATCCTCTGGACAGGGAGACTGCTGGGGCCAACGTCCTGACTTTC.